This T cell receptor beta chain is drawn from a study of CD8 T cells in ankylosing spondylitis. Study-wide points: Earlier work had already found some motif variants in reactive arthritis synovial fluid and blood. What appeared characteristic of ankylosing spondylitis blood was a TCR beta motif of eight or nine highly homologous variants.

TCRdb processed the 5' RACE reads anew with MiXCR; each CDR3 protein has one entry. This sample has 670,000 or so distinct CDR3 sequences, with roughly 20% found just once. This clonotype was observed a handful of times. Its antigen is unknown. This CDR3 contains 13 residues. V was clipped by 2 bases and J by 0 bases, with 5 bases between them. Germline CDR1 reads SGHRS; CDR2 reads YFSETQ. The chain employs TRBV5-1 and TRBJ2-5; D call uncertain. The TCR comes from a male donor with ankylosing spondylitis. The specimen sequenced was blood, either unsorted or a sorted T cell fraction (not recorded which). This CDR3 reads CASSFTYQETQYF. The CDR3 DNA reads as TGCGCCAGCAGCTTCACTTACCAAGAGACCCAGTACTTC.